The 6 T cell receptor beta chains below were found in one sample sequenced in a study of blood T cells in healthy people across ages. Then a second PCR, running about 6 to 12 cycles, was carried out with a sample-barcoded 5' primer and a J-beta primer mix. TCRdb re-called the 5' RACE reads through MiXCR, storing one row per CDR3 protein. This table has 660,000 or so distinct CDR3 sequences, 58% appearing once. The sample comprised blood. Receptors originate from a man aged 55 to 69 in good health.

This clonotype was detected a few times. The chain carries TRBV20-1 and TRBJ1-2; a weak D match, TRBD1 (6 bases). CDR1 and CDR2 (germline): DFQATT, SNEGSKA (reference sequence). Trimming shortened V by 8 bases and J by 4 bases, and 17 bases separated the two germline ends. CDR3 size: 13 residues. This CDR3 is CSPSPGAGYGYTF. CDR3 in DNA: TGCAGTCCCAGCCCAGGGGCGGGCTATGGCTACACCTTC.

The V and J genes are TRBV29-1 and TRBJ2-1, with 7 bases identical to TRBD1. From germline, CDR1 is SQVTM and CDR2 ANQGSEA. The CDR3 is 12 residues long. V was clipped by 3 bases and J by 6 bases; unmatched bases: 2. The CDR3 nucleotides read TGCAGCGTTGAGACAGGGAGCAATGAGCAGTTCTTC. Translation: CSVETGSNEQFF.

This chain connects TRBV13 to TRBJ2-4, with 14 nucleotides matching TRBD2. The CDR3 length is 20 residues. After removal of 2 bases from V and 3 bases from J, the junction contained 12 bases not matched to a gene. Germline loops: CDR1 PRHDT, CDR2 FYEKMQ (reference sequence). CDR3 in DNA: TGTGCCAGCAGCTTAAACCGTCTGACTAGCGGGGGGGGTGTCAAAAACATTCAGTACTTC. Amino acids: CASSLNRLTSGGGVKNIQYF.

The chain links TRBV6-6 to TRBJ1-2; D not resolved. This CDR3 has 15 amino acids. Germline V CDR1 and CDR2: MNHNY, SVGAGI (reference sequence). V was shortened by 6 bases and J by 5 bases, with 19 bases between the two germline ends. The CDR3 sequence is CASRPGASNRYGYTF. The CDR3 DNA is TGTGCCAGCAGACCGGGTGCCTCAAATCGGTATGGCTACACCTTC.

This chain joins TRBV5-1 and TRBJ1-2, with 7 nucleotides matching TRBD1. From germline, CDR1 is SGHRS and CDR2 YFSETQ. Unmatched junction bases numbered 9, after V lost 4 bases and J lost 6 bases. The CDR3 loop spans 14 amino acids. The CDR3 DNA is TGCGCCAGCAGCGGAACCCTAACAGGGGATGGCTACACCTTC. Translated: CASSGTLTGDGYTF.

This chain joins TRBV7-9 and TRBJ2-7, with a weak D call TRBD2 (6 bases). The CDR3 extends over 15 amino acids. With 0 bases removed from V and 7 bases from J, the gap between germline ends came to 16 bases. Germline lookup yields CDR1 SEHNR and CDR2 FQNEAQ (reference sequence). Here the CDR3 reads CASSLARWGVDEQYF. The CDR3 DNA is TGTGCCAGCAGCTTAGCCCGGTGGGGGGTCGATGAGCAGTACTTC.